The TCR beta chain described here comes from a study of cytomegalovirus exposure and HLA in healthy donors. Study information: Unique TCRs from HLA-typed donors, 65 million to 85 million of them, were held in an early data release.

With 4 bases removed from V and 3 bases from J, the gap between germline ends came to 11 bases. Germline-derived CDR1 and CDR2 are SGHNT and YYREEE (reference sequence). The CDR3 is 13 amino acids. Study results and caveats: TCR beta V- and J-gene trimming was later associated with a missense DCLRE1C variant. The study listed approximately 170 cytomegalovirus-associated TCR beta chains.

The PCR ran on 60 Vbeta and 13 Jbeta primers. Libraries were prepared by immunoSEQ multiplex PCR; TCRdb keeps only in-frame clonotypes and omits some of them. The table shows under 100,000 clones, with 63% occurring only once. The table lists this clone with a count of one. What it binds is not known. The TCR comes from a woman between 40 and 55 years old in good health and CMV-seropositive. Sample: PBMCs. This chain links TRBV5-4 with TRBJ2-7, with D tentatively TRBD2 (6 bases). CDR3 nucleotide sequence: TGTGCCAGCAGCAGTCCTAGCGTCTACGAGCAGTACTTC. Translation gives CASSSPSVYEQYF.